These 16 T cell receptor beta chains share one sample of origin, sequenced in a study of cytomegalovirus exposure and HLA in healthy donors. PCR amplification relied on 60 Vbeta primers (plus 13 Jbeta primers). Clones were sequenced by immunoSEQ multiplex PCR, and TCRdb holds only the in-frame ones, with some missing. The data contain some 69,000 clones, approximately 79% of them seen just once; the ten biggest clones take up less than 3.5%. The sequenced sample was PBMCs. These receptors were obtained from a woman aged 25 to 39 in good health and CMV-seronegative.

The CDR3, as DNA: TGTGCCAGTAATTCCGGGGAGGGCACTGAAGCTTTCTTT. Amino acids: CASNSGEGTEAFF. This chain links TRBV19 with TRBJ1-1; D gene unclear. Germline V gene lookup returns CDR1 LNHDA and CDR2 SQIVND (reference sequence). This CDR3 contains 13 residues. V was pared by 7 bases and J by 4 bases, with 13 bases between.

The V and J genes are TRBV9 and TRBJ1-4; the match to TRBD1 covers 9 bases. The germline gives CDR1 SGDLS, CDR2 YYNGEE. CDR3 size: 15 residues. V gave up 3 bases and J gave up 10 bases; unmatched junction bases: 10. CDR3 sequence: CASSAGGTGNRKLFF. CDR3 nucleotide sequence: TGTGCCAGCAGCGCGGGAGGGACAGGGAATCGAAAACTGTTTTTT.

The chain has TRBV29-1 and TRBJ1-2; 7 nucleotides align to TRBD1. V was clipped by 6 bases and J by 1 base; unmatched bases: 5. The germline CDR1 and CDR2 sequences are SQVTM and ANQGSEA. The CDR3 consists of 13 residues. The CDR3: CSVKGGLNYGYTF. The CDR3 DNA is TGCAGCGTGAAAGGGGGCCTTAACTATGGCTACACCTTC.

This sequence joins TRBV13 and TRBJ2-5, with 8 bases identical to TRBD2. The J call may be wrong; the DNA end is better matched by TRBJ2-7. CDR1 PRHDT and CDR2 FYEKMQ come from the germline V gene (reference sequence). This CDR3 spans 12 amino acids. Here the CDR3 reads CASSLTSDEQYF. In nucleotides, the CDR3 is TGTGCCAGCAGCTTGACTAGCGACGAGCAGTACTTC.

This chain connects TRBV4-1 to TRBJ1-5; D may be TRBD1 (6 bases). The ends were cut back, 0 bases at V and 5 bases at J, with 17 bases in the middle. Germline-derived CDR1 and CDR2 are MGHRA and YSYEKL. The CDR3 covers 17 residues. The CDR3 reads CASSQDLWRRGHQPQHF. The CDR3, as DNA: TGCGCCAGCAGCCAAGATCTATGGCGCAGGGGTCATCAGCCCCAGCATTTT.

This clone was detected only once. The chain recombines TRBV7-2 with TRBJ2-1; the match to TRBD2 covers 7 bases. The CDR3 sequence is 14 residues long. Germline CDR1 and CDR2: SGHTA and FQGNSA. With V trimmed by 6 bases and J by 5 bases, 7 bases remained unmatched. The CDR3 coding sequence is TGTGCCAGCAGTCTAGCGGAACAACACAATGAGCAGTTCTTC. Amino acids: CASSLAEQHNEQFF.

This rearrangement joins TRBV6-6 to TRBJ1-2; the D gene is possibly TRBD1 (5 bases). Looked up from germline, CDR1 is MNHNY and CDR2 is SVGAGI (reference sequence). The CDR3 totals 14 residues. Trimming cost V 0 bases and J 8 bases, with 13 bases left between them. The chain's CDR3 is CASSYSVGEGGYTF. The CDR3 DNA is TGTGCCAGCAGTTACTCGGTAGGGGAGGGAGGCTACACCTTC.

V usage is TRBV28 and J usage is TRBJ2-7; D might be TRBD1 (6 bases). Germline V gene sequence: CDR1 MDHEN, CDR2 SYDVKM. Trimming removed 10 bases at V and 5 bases at J, with 21 bases between. This CDR3 is 14 amino acids long. The chain's CDR3 is CANDLGALYDEQYV. The CDR3 nucleotides read TGTGCCAACGACCTGGGGGCCCTTTACGACGAGCAGTACGTC.

V usage is TRBV4-3 and J usage is TRBJ1-5; 7 positions match TRBD1. With V trimmed by 0 bases and J by 7 bases, 6 bases remained unmatched. Per the germline V gene, CDR1 is LGHNA and CDR2 is YSLEER. CDR3 size: 15 residues. In DNA form, the CDR3 reads TGCGCCAGCAGCCAAGATGCACAGGGGCAACAGCCCCAGCATTTT. Residues: CASSQDAQGQQPQHF.

The chain is built from TRBV5-1 and TRBJ2-2; weak D call: TRBD1 (6 bases). This CDR3 spans 14 amino acids. The germline CDR1 and CDR2 sequences are SGHRS and YFSETQ. The germline V and J ends were trimmed by 4 bases and 2 bases, with 9 bases remaining between them. The CDR3 DNA reads TGCGCCAGCAGCCAGGACAGTAACACCGGGGAGCTGTTTTTT. Translation: CASSQDSNTGELFF.

The rearrangement links TRBV7-9 to TRBJ1-2, with D hard to call. Trimming pared 7 bases from V and 4 bases from J, leaving 16 bases between. Germline V gene data show CDR1 as SEHNR and CDR2 as FQNEAQ (reference sequence). The CDR3 totals 14 residues. This CDR3 reads CASTSRGPSYGYTF. CDR3 DNA: TGTGCCAGCACTTCTAGAGGCCCCTCCTATGGCTACACCTTC.

The chain couples TRBV30 to TRBJ1-3, with 7 bases that match TRBD1. In germline, CDR1 is GTSNPN, CDR2 SVGIG (reference sequence). The V segment lost 0 bases and the J segment 3 bases; nucleotides outside the gene matches: 5. The CDR3 contains 15 residues. This CDR3 is CAWSVKGAIGNTIYF. DNA for the CDR3: TGTGCCTGGAGTGTAAAGGGGGCGATTGGAAACACCATATATTTT.

This clone was counted a single time. The chain uses TRBV4-1 and TRBJ2-3, with unresolved D. Trimming left V 4 bases short and J 1 base short, with 12 bases between. The CDR3 contains 15 residues. Germline V lookup: CDR1 MGHRA, CDR2 YSYEKL. The CDR3 reads CASSPYIAGTDTQYF. In DNA form, the CDR3 reads TGCGCCAGCAGCCCCTACATAGCTGGCACAGATACGCAGTATTTT.

This chain joins TRBV5-4 and TRBJ1-2; 7 nucleotides agree with TRBD1. With V trimmed by 4 bases and J by 4 bases, 10 bases remained unmatched. CDR3 size: 15 residues. Germline V gene sequence: CDR1 SGHNT, CDR2 YYREEE (reference sequence). CDR3 loop: CASSTGTASFYGYTF. The CDR3 DNA sequence: TGTGCCAGCAGCACCGGGACAGCTTCTTTCTATGGCTACACCTTC.

V gene TRBV6-5 combines with J gene TRBJ2-1; D might be TRBD2 (6 bases). This CDR3 is 13 amino acids long. The germline gives CDR1 MNHEY, CDR2 SVGAGI. V was pared by 8 bases and J by 5 bases, with 13 bases between. The CDR3 DNA is TGTGCCAGCCAAAAGGGGAGGCACAATGAGCAGTTCTTC. It is translated as CASQKGRHNEQFF.

The chain is built from TRBV4-1 and TRBJ1-5, with a tentative D call TRBD1 (5 bases). This CDR3 has 15 amino acids. Germline CDR1 MGHRA, CDR2 YSYEKL. Trimming took 5 bases from V and 4 from J, leaving 15 bases between them. The CDR3 protein is CASSNRQSSNQPQHF. The DNA of the CDR3 is TGCGCCAGCAGCAATAGACAGAGCTCAAATCAGCCCCAGCATTTT.